The 21 T cell receptor beta chains in this list originate from one sample, sequenced in a study of cytomegalovirus exposure and HLA in healthy donors. Vbeta (60) and Jbeta (13) primers were used in the PCR. Produced via immunoSEQ multiplex PCR; TCRdb's table is partial and in-frame only. Among about 190,000 clones listed, about four fifths were seen once. Input material: PBMCs. The receptors derive from a young man in good health and CMV-seropositive.

This clone has more than one count but fewer than ten. The chain carries TRBV25-1 and TRBJ1-2; TRBD1 might be the D (6 bases). Between the trimmed V and J ends, which lost 3 bases and 2 bases, there was a span of 16 bases. The CDR3 is made up of 16 amino acids. Germline values: CDR1 MGHDK, CDR2 SYGVNS. CDR3 bases: TGTGCCAGCAGTGATGGGGCTCAGGGGCGCAACTATGGCTACACCTTC. It is translated as CASSDGAQGRNYGYTF.

The chain employs TRBV27 and TRBJ2-7, with D maybe TRBD1 (6 bases). The CDR3 has 14 amino acids. CDR1 and CDR2 (germline): MNHEY, SMNVEV (reference sequence). V was trimmed by 2 bases and J by 4 bases, leaving 12 bases between them. CDR3 residues: CASSLRGFGYEQYF. The CDR3 DNA is TGTGCCAGCAGTTTAAGGGGGTTCGGGTACGAGCAGTACTTC.

The rearrangement uses TRBV27 and TRBJ1-6; TRBD1 aligns across 10 bases. Germline assignment: CDR1 MNHEY and CDR2 SMNVEV (reference sequence). The CDR3 extends over 15 amino acids. The trim removed 1 base at V and 10 bases at J, leaving 4 bases unmatched. For the CDR3, the DNA is TGTGCCAGCAGTTTATTGACAGGGGGCCGATCACCCCTCCACTTT. Its translation is CASSLLTGGRSPLHF.

This chain uses TRBV7-2 with TRBJ1-2; weak D call: TRBD1 (6 bases). Germline assignment: CDR1 SGHTA and CDR2 FQGNSA. CDR3 length: 14 residues. Trimming left V 5 bases short and J 6 bases short, with 16 bases between. The CDR3 region is CASSIKQGAHGYTF. The CDR3 DNA follows: TGTGCCAGCAGCATAAAACAGGGAGCCCATGGCTACACCTTC.

V gene TRBV10-3 combines with J gene TRBJ2-1, with TRBD1 matching 8 bases. CDR1 is ENHRY, CDR2 SYGVKD, per germline. J was trimmed by 4 bases and V by 7 bases; bases with no gene match: 6. The CDR3 sequence is 14 residues long. The DNA of the CDR3 is TGTGCCATCAAGGACAGGGAAATGTACAATGAGCAGTTCTTC. It is translated as CAIKDREMYNEQFF.

This clone was seen only a few times. The chain couples TRBV19 to TRBJ2-5; 10 nucleotides align to TRBD2. CDR3 length: 19 residues. The ends lost 7 bases at V and 1 base at J; junction bases unmatched: 18. CDR1 LNHDA and CDR2 SQIVND come from the germline V gene (reference sequence). The DNA of the CDR3 is TGTGCCAGTAAGGAGAGCGGGGGGGGTATCGGCAGGCGCCAAGAGACCCAGTACTTC. Its translation is CASKESGGGIGRRQETQYF.

This sequence joins TRBV18 and TRBJ2-1; possibly TRBD1 for D (5 bases). Trimming took off 2 bases at V and 5 bases at J, with 10 bases between the two ends. The CDR3 loop spans 14 amino acids. Per the germline V gene, CDR1 is KGHSH and CDR2 is LQKENI. DNA of the CDR3: TGTGCCAGCTCACCAACGACAGAGCACAATGAGCAGTTCTTC. This sequence encodes CASSPTTEHNEQFF.

V and J are TRBV9 and TRBJ1-1; D gene ambiguous. CDR3 length: 13 residues. In germline, CDR1 is SGDLS, CDR2 YYNGEE. The V and J ends lost 4 bases and 7 bases respectively, with 14 bases between them. The CDR3, as DNA: TGTGCCAGCAGCCCTCGAATGAATAGTGAAGCTTTCTTT. Translation gives CASSPRMNSEAFF.

This rearrangement joins TRBV7-8 to TRBJ1-5; 7 bases are shared with TRBD1. Germline CDR1 and CDR2: SGHVS and FQNEAQ. V shed 4 bases, J shed 7 bases, and the junction held 10 bases outside the gene matches. The CDR3 spans 15 residues. CDR3 nucleotides: TGTGCCAGCAGCTCTCGTAGACAGGGTGGCCAGCCCCAGCATTTT. Its protein product is CASSSRRQGGQPQHF.

The rearrangement links TRBV4-2 to TRBJ2-1, with 8 bases matching TRBD1. The CDR3 length is 13 residues. The V gene's germline CDR1 is LGHNA and CDR2 YNFKEQ. Losses at the gene ends were 4 bases for V and 7 bases for J; bases not matched to a gene: 3. The CDR3 bases are TGTGCCAGCAGCCCTCGGACAGGGAATGAGCAGTTCTTC. Protein product: CASSPRTGNEQFF.

The DNA for the CDR3 is TGTGCCAGCAGTGGACAGGCCCCTTCACCCCTCCACTTT. This encodes CASSGQAPSPLHF. The V call is TRBV25-1, the J call TRBJ1-6, with a weak D call TRBD1 (6 bases). Looked up from germline, CDR1 is MGHDK and CDR2 is SYGVNS. The CDR3 length is 13 residues. V lost 4 bases and J lost 9, with 10 bases in between.

This clone came up a few times. This CDR3 is CASSEALRGGASYNEQFF. The CDR3 region has the DNA TGTGCCAGCAGTGAAGCGCTTCGAGGAGGGGCCTCCTACAATGAGCAGTTCTTC. The genes are TRBV6-1 and TRBJ2-1; possible D gene TRBD2, 6 bases. CDR1 is MNHNS and CDR2 is SASEGT in the germline V gene. V was pared by 0 bases and J by 0 bases, with 15 bases between. The CDR3 is 18 amino acids.

This rearrangement joins TRBV6-1 to TRBJ1-1; the match to TRBD1 covers 8 bases. Looked up from germline, CDR1 is MNHNS and CDR2 is SASEGT. J gave up 1 base and V 8 bases, and 3 bases lay outside the gene matches. This CDR3 has 13 residues. CDR3 nucleotides: TGTGCCAGCCTGGACAGGGCGAACACTGAAGCTTTCTTT. Translation gives CASLDRANTEAFF.

This chain joins TRBV7-3 and TRBJ2-3; 11 bases map to TRBD2. This CDR3 is 16 amino acids long. The germline V gene encodes CDR1 SGHTA and CDR2 FQGTGA. V trimming: 5 bases; J trimming: 1 base; junction bases outside the gene matches: 5. CDR3 nucleotides: TGTGCCAGCAGCAGTCCTAGCGGGGGGCGCACAGATACGCAGTATTTT. Residues: CASSSPSGGRTDTQYF.

The chain links TRBV5-4 to TRBJ2-7; TRBD1 matches at 8 bases. Per the germline V gene, CDR1 is SGHNT and CDR2 is YYREEE (reference sequence). After removal of 4 bases from V and 2 bases from J, the junction contained 2 bases not matched to a gene. CDR3 length: 13 amino acids. CDR3 residues: CASSRTGTYEQYF. DNA of the CDR3: TGTGCCAGCAGCCGGACAGGGACCTACGAGCAGTACTTC.

The rearrangement uses TRBV19 and TRBJ1-6; D may be TRBD1 (6 bases). With 10 bases removed from V and 15 bases from J, the gap between germline ends came to 22 bases. Germline lookup yields CDR1 LNHDA and CDR2 SQIVND (reference sequence). CDR3 length: 13 amino acids. CDR3 sequence: CATAGTPGGRLHF. CDR3 nucleotides: TGTGCCACCGCTGGGACACCGGGAGGGCGCCTCCACTTT.

A note on this clone: One junction end does not reproduce the germline sequence, and a read error may be involved. The same CDR3 arises from other DNA sequences in this sample as well. The chain has TRBV7-2 and TRBJ2-4, with D possibly matching TRBD1 (6 bases). Germline-derived CDR1 and CDR2 are SGHTA and FQGNSA. The CDR3 has 15 residues. In DNA, the CDR3 is TGTGCCAGCAGCTTGAGTTTACGGGATTGGGACATCCAGTACTTC. Translating it yields CASSLSLRDWDIQYF.

The chain carries TRBV30 and TRBJ2-5, with 7 bases aligning to TRBD2. With V trimmed by 0 bases and J by 4 bases, 5 bases remained unmatched. CDR3 length: 14 amino acids. Germline V gene data show CDR1 as GTSNPN and CDR2 as SVGIG (reference sequence). The CDR3 coding sequence is TGTGCCTGGAGTGTGACAGCGGGGCGAGAGACCCAGTACTTC. Its translation is CAWSVTAGRETQYF.

The chain joins TRBV7-8 to TRBJ2-7; no reliable D call. The length of the CDR3 is 15 residues. Germline CDR1 and CDR2: SGHVS and FQNEAQ. Trimming removed 4 bases from V and 3 bases from J, with 16 bases in between. The CDR3 sequence is CASSSDQLRGYEQYF. The CDR3 DNA follows: TGTGCCAGCAGCTCCGACCAGCTCCGAGGCTACGAGCAGTACTTC.

This clone is labeled as medium-sized. This rearrangement joins TRBV19 to TRBJ2-6, with 9 nucleotides matching TRBD1. The trim removed 3 bases at V and 0 bases at J, leaving 9 bases unmatched. Germline-derived CDR1 and CDR2 are LNHDA and SQIVND (reference sequence). The CDR3 sequence is 19 residues long. CDR3 loop: CASSIQTGGSYSGANVLTF. CDR3 DNA sequence: TGTGCCAGTAGTATCCAGACAGGGGGGAGTTACTCTGGGGCCAACGTCCTGACTTTC.

This chain uses TRBV7-9 with TRBJ2-2; perhaps TRBD2 as D (6 bases). The germline gives CDR1 SEHNR, CDR2 FQNEAQ (reference sequence). The V gene lost 4 bases and the J gene lost 5 bases, with 14 bases spanning the gap. This CDR3 is built from 15 residues. CDR3 loop: CASSSPESGTGELFF. CDR3 sequence (DNA): TGTGCCAGCAGCTCTCCGGAGAGCGGGACCGGGGAGCTGTTTTTT.